Listed here are 10 T cell receptor beta chains from one sample, sequenced in a study of identical twins. MiXCR, applied by TCRdb to the 5' RACE reads, yields one record per CDR3 protein. The sample comprises hundreds of thousands of distinct CDR3 sequences, roughly 6.6% of which are singletons, and approximately 1.5% rests with the top ten. The sample also formed part of further work on yellow fever vaccine responses in identical twins.

Sequenced: PBMCs. Source of these receptors: a young woman in good health.

J is TRBJ2-5 and V is TRBV15, with 11 bases fitting TRBD1. The V and J ends lost 3 bases and 5 bases, in that order; junction bases with no gene match: 5. Per the germline V gene, CDR1 is LNHNV and CDR2 is YYDKDF (reference sequence). The CDR3 length is 15 residues. The CDR3 loop reads CATSRRTGGRETQYF. For the CDR3, the DNA is TGTGCCACCAGCAGGAGGACAGGGGGCAGGGAGACCCAGTACTTC.

The gene calls are TRBV20-1 and TRBJ2-1; 8 bases match TRBD2. V was pared by 5 bases and J by 9 bases, with 15 bases of the junction left unmatched. Germline V gene sequence: CDR1 DFQATT, CDR2 SNEGSKA (reference sequence). The CDR3 runs to 15 residues. The CDR3 reads CSAPRGSGDLGEQFF. The CDR3 DNA reads TGCAGTGCTCCTCGGGGTAGCGGGGACCTCGGTGAGCAGTTCTTC.

For this clonotype: The junction departs from germline at one end; a sequencing error may be responsible. The V gene is TRBV3-1, the J gene TRBJ2-3; 11 bases map to TRBD2. CDR1 is LGHDT and CDR2 is YNNKEL in the germline V gene (reference sequence). This CDR3 region has 17 residues. Written as DNA, the CDR3 is TGTGCCACCAGCCAAGCTTTTAGCGGGGGGGGGACAGATACGCAGTATTTT. Protein product: CATSQAFSGGGTDTQYF.

The rearrangement joins TRBV2 to TRBJ2-7; 10 positions agree with TRBD2. The CDR3 contains 14 residues. The J segment lost 2 bases and the V segment lost 6 bases, leaving 4 bases of the junction unmatched. Per germline, CDR1 SNHLY and CDR2 FYNNEI. The CDR3 DNA reads TGTGCCAGCAGAGGGACTAGCGCCACCTACGAGCAGTACTTC. It is translated as CASRGTSATYEQYF.

The table lists this clonotype with a few counts. The V and J genes are TRBV19 and TRBJ2-1, with D possibly TRBD1 on 5 matching bases. The CDR3 loop spans 16 amino acids. Germline-derived CDR1 and CDR2 are LNHDA and SQIVND (reference sequence). Trimming shortened V by 4 bases and J by 2 bases, and 15 bases separated the two germline ends. The CDR3 is CASSTTGRVTYNEQFF. The CDR3 DNA follows: TGTGCCAGTAGTACCACCGGCAGGGTCACCTACAATGAGCAGTTCTTC.

The chain links TRBV4-1 to TRBJ2-3; maybe TRBD1 (5 bases). V lost 1 base, J lost 6 bases, and 5 bases lay in between. Looked up from germline, CDR1 is MGHRA and CDR2 is YSYEKL. This CDR3 region has 12 residues. DNA of the CDR3: TGCGCCAGCAGCCAAGCAGGGGATACGCAGTATTTT. This gives the protein CASSQAGDTQYF.

The chain has TRBV19 and TRBJ2-7; the match to TRBD2 covers 11 bases. Trimming took 9 bases from V and 2 from J; bases not matched to a gene: 3. In germline, CDR1 is LNHDA, CDR2 SQIVND (reference sequence). The CDR3 covers 13 residues. The CDR3, as DNA: TGTGCCAGCGGACTAGCGGGTCCCTACGAGCAGTACTTC. It is translated as CASGLAGPYEQYF.

This clonotype occurred many times. The chain combines TRBV4-2 with TRBJ2-5; D may be TRBD1 (6 bases). V was pared by 1 base and J by 0 bases, with 18 bases between. From germline, CDR1 is LGHNA and CDR2 YNFKEQ. The CDR3 spans 18 residues. In DNA, the CDR3 is TGTGCCAGCAGCCAAGTCGCCCTAGCAGGGGACAACCAAGAGACCCAGTACTTC. This gives the protein CASSQVALAGDNQETQYF.

CDR3 nucleotide sequence: TGCGCCAGCAGCTCCATCTCCGGGACAGGTGATTTTTATGAGCAGTTCTTC. Its protein product is CASSSISGTGDFYEQFF. The V and J genes are TRBV5-1 and TRBJ2-1; 8 positions match TRBD1. The CDR3 has 17 residues. Germline-derived CDR1 and CDR2 are SGHRS and YFSETQ. After removal of 3 bases from V and 8 bases from J, the junction contained 16 bases not matched to a gene.

CDR3 DNA: TGTGCCAGCTCACCACCGGGACAGGGGCCGACCCAGTACTTC. This gives the protein CASSPPGQGPTQYF. The J gene is TRBJ2-5, the V gene TRBV18; 10 positions match TRBD1. The junction had 2 bases not matched to a gene; V was cut back by 0 bases and J by 7 bases. Germline V lookup: CDR1 KGHSH, CDR2 LQKENI. This CDR3 is 14 amino acids long.